The next 31 T cell receptor beta chains were all read from a single sample in a study of T cells in Graves' hyperthyroidism and ophthalmopathy. There were TCR beta CDR3 regions amplified from RNA transcripts. First-round RT-PCR with HTBI primers amplified the TCR CDR3 region. TCRdb ran MiXCR on the multiplex PCR reads and lists one entry per CDR3 protein. The sample shows about 640,000 distinct CDR3 sequences, roughly 20% of them seen only once. Specimen: blood. Receptor source: a man aged 25-40 years with Graves' ophthalmopathy.

This clonotype was seen only a few times. This chain connects TRBV6-5 to TRBJ2-1; tentative D call: TRBD1 (6 bases). Germline assignment: CDR1 MNHEY and CDR2 SVGAGI. CDR3 length equals 16 residues. V was trimmed by 1 base and J by 0 bases, leaving 10 bases between them. The CDR3 sequence: CASSYWTASSYNEQFF. The CDR3 bases are TGTGCCAGCAGTTACTGGACAGCGAGCTCCTACAATGAGCAGTTCTTC.

This clonotype was seen ten or more times. The chain combines TRBV30 with TRBJ1-1; D gene uncertain. This CDR3 region has 11 residues. Trimming took 2 bases from V and 3 from J, leaving 4 bases between them. Germline CDR1 and CDR2: GTSNPN and SVGIG (reference sequence). Here the CDR3 DNA reads TGTGCCTGGAGTCTCTACACTGAAGCTTTCTTT. This translates into CAWSLYTEAFF.

This clonotype was counted ten times or more. The junction and the germline gene differ at one end; a read error may be behind it. The CDR3 region is CASTLAGTGSYEQYF. The CDR3 DNA reads as TGCGCCAGCACCTTGGCCGGGACAGGATCCTACGAGCAGTACTTC. The V and J genes are TRBV5-1 and TRBJ2-7; 8 bases align to TRBD1. Germline V gene sequence: CDR1 SGHRS, CDR2 YFSETQ. This CDR3 contains 15 residues.

The chain is built from TRBV4-2 and TRBJ2-1; no clear D gene. V lost 4 bases and J 0 bases, leaving 28 bases between the germline ends. The germline V gene has CDR1 LGHNA and CDR2 YNFKEQ. The CDR3 loop spans 21 amino acids. The CDR3 DNA reads as TGTGCCAGCAGCCCTTTGGGTAGAGGCCCCTCTCCCGGCAGCTCCTACAATGAGCAGTTCTTC. Protein sequence: CASSPLGRGPSPGSSYNEQFF.

Of note for this clonotype: The germline gene is not matched at one end of the junction; a read error may be the cause. J is TRBJ1-1 and V is TRBV7-2, with 9 bases that match TRBD1. Per germline, CDR1 SGHTA and CDR2 FQGNSA. The length of the CDR3 is 12 residues. This chain's CDR3 is CASRLGGQGAFF. The CDR3 coding sequence is TGTGCCAGCAGGTTAGGGGGACAGGGAGCTTTCTTT. Together with reference TRBV7-2 and TRBJ1-1, the CDR3 gives the full variable domain: GAGVSQSPSNKVTEKGKDVELRCDPISGHTALYWYRQSLGQGLEFLIYFQGNSAPDKSGLPSDRFSAERTGGSVSTLTIQRTQQEDSAVYLCASRLGGQGAFFGQGTRLTVV.

This clonotype has just a few counts. The gene calls are TRBV11-2 and TRBJ2-4; D possibly corresponds to TRBD1 (6 bases). This CDR3 has 15 amino acids. Trimming removed 6 bases at V and 0 bases at J, with 12 bases between. Germline V gives CDR1 SGHAT, CDR2 FQNNGV. The CDR3 protein is CASRQGLLAKNIQYF. The CDR3 DNA is TGTGCCAGCAGGCAGGGGTTATTAGCCAAAAACATTCAGTACTTC.

The chain has TRBV28 and TRBJ2-5; D gene uncertain. Germline CDR1 and CDR2: MDHEN and SYDVKM. There are 15 residues in the CDR3. The V end was cut by 7 bases, the J end by 5 bases, with 20 bases between. CDR3 region: CASKAPSRPGETQYF. The CDR3 DNA reads TGTGCCAGCAAGGCCCCCTCGCGTCCTGGGGAGACCCAGTACTTC.

The rearrangement links TRBV19 to TRBJ2-1; 10 bases map to TRBD2. There are 19 residues in the CDR3. Germline assignment: CDR1 LNHDA and CDR2 SQIVND (reference sequence). The V and J ends lost 3 bases and 0 bases, in that order; junction bases with no gene match: 11. CDR3 DNA sequence: TGTGCCAGTAGTATGGGGGCAAGCGGGAGGGGTAGCTCCTACAATGAGCAGTTCTTC. It encodes CASSMGASGRGSSYNEQFF.

The rearrangement links TRBV11-2 to TRBJ2-1, with 8 bases that match TRBD2. Germline CDR1 is SGHAT and CDR2 is FQNNGV. J gave up 6 bases and V 6 bases, and 10 bases lay outside the gene matches. The CDR3 length is 15 residues. The CDR3 here is CASRSLAGGPNEQFF. CDR3 bases: TGTGCCAGCAGATCTCTCGCGGGAGGTCCCAATGAGCAGTTCTTC.

This clonotype was counted only a few times. The gene calls are TRBV15 and TRBJ1-5; the D is unclear. The length of the CDR3 is 14 residues. Trimming shortened V by 3 bases and J by 0 bases, and 6 bases separated the two germline ends. Germline V gene data show CDR1 as LNHNV and CDR2 as YYDKDF (reference sequence). CDR3 nucleotides: TGTGCCACCAGCAGGCCTAGTAGCAATCAGCCCCAGCATTTT. This translates into CATSRPSSNQPQHF.

The chain is built from TRBV20-1 and TRBJ2-1; D possibly corresponds to TRBD1 (5 bases). With 6 bases removed from V and 12 bases from J, the gap between germline ends came to 24 bases. Germline CDR1 DFQATT, CDR2 SNEGSKA (reference sequence). The CDR3 totals 14 residues. CDR3 DNA sequence: TGCAGTGCCAAACCGCCGGGTACCTCTCAGGGGCAGTTCTTC. This codes for CSAKPPGTSQGQFF.

This clonotype came up many times. The V call is TRBV30, the J call TRBJ1-3; possibly TRBD1 for D (5 bases). The length of the CDR3 is 16 residues. The germline V and J ends were trimmed by 2 bases and 0 bases, with 14 bases remaining between them. CDR1 is GTSNPN and CDR2 is SVGIG in the germline V gene (reference sequence). This CDR3 is CAWSTGQVLSGNTIYF. CDR3 bases: TGTGCCTGGAGTACGGGGCAGGTTCTCTCTGGAAACACCATATATTTT.

This clonotype was seen a handful of times. The chain employs TRBV20-1 and TRBJ2-7, with D perhaps TRBD1 (6 bases). Germline V gene lookup returns CDR1 DFQATT and CDR2 SNEGSKA (reference sequence). The CDR3 totals 14 residues. With 5 bases removed from V and 0 bases from J, the gap between germline ends came to 14 bases. The CDR3 DNA reads as TGCAGTGCTTCTGGACAGTTAAGCTCCTACGAGCAGTACTTC. Its protein product is CSASGQLSSYEQYF.

This clonotype was counted ten times or more. The chain joins TRBV28 to TRBJ2-5, with a possible D match to TRBD2 (5 bases). Germline CDR1 and CDR2: MDHEN and SYDVKM. The germline V and J ends were trimmed by 6 bases and 13 bases, with 18 bases remaining between them. The CDR3 has 12 amino acids. CDR3 amino acids: CASSLLEGQRYF. CDR3 in DNA: TGTGCCAGCAGCCTACTTGAGGGCCAACGGTACTTC.

The CDR3 here is CASSEKEQFF. The CDR3, as DNA: TGTGCCAGCAGTGAAAAGGAGCAGTTCTTC. V is TRBV6-1 and J is TRBJ2-1; no definite D call. CDR1 and CDR2 (germline): MNHNS, SASEGT. This CDR3 spans 10 amino acids. V gave up 2 bases and J gave up 10 bases, with 3 bases separating them.

This clonotype was observed at least ten times. The chain links TRBV28 to TRBJ2-7, with D possibly being TRBD2 (6 bases). CDR1 and CDR2 from the germline V gene are MDHEN and SYDVKM. The CDR3 totals 12 residues. Trimming removed 7 bases at V and 3 bases at J, with 10 bases between. In DNA, the CDR3 is TGTGCCAGCAAACCCGGGGGCTACGAGCAGTACTTC. Residues: CASKPGGYEQYF.

In regard to this clonotype: The conserved closing phenylalanine or tryptophan is absent in this CDR3, likely reflecting a read error. The chain employs TRBV20-1 and TRBJ2-7; possible D gene TRBD2, 6 bases. Germline CDR1 is DFQATT and CDR2 is SNEGSKA (reference sequence). Trimming removed 0 bases from V and 0 bases from J, with 9 bases in between. This CDR3 spans 14 amino acids. CDR3 nucleotide sequence: TGCAGTGCTAGAGATGCGGGGAGCTCCTACGAGCAGTACCTC. Translation gives CSARDAGSSYEQYL.

The rearrangement uses TRBV4-3 and TRBJ1-5; D uncertain. V was shortened by 0 bases and J by 1 base, with 4 bases between the two germline ends. CDR3 length: 14 residues. Germline CDR1 is LGHNA and CDR2 is YSLEER. The CDR3 region is CASSQDRSNQPQHF. The CDR3 nucleotides are TGCGCCAGCAGCCAAGATCGCAGCAATCAGCCCCAGCATTTT.

The gene calls are TRBV6-4 and TRBJ1-3, with D perhaps matching TRBD1 (6 bases). Per the germline V gene, CDR1 is MRHNA and CDR2 is SNTAGT. V lost 5 bases, J lost 0 bases, and 17 bases lay in between. This CDR3 contains 17 residues. In DNA form, the CDR3 reads TGTGCCAGCAGTTACCGAGGACAGAGAAGCTCTGGAAACACCATATATTTT. Residues: CASSYRGQRSSGNTIYF.

This clonotype was seen many times. The chain couples TRBV28 to TRBJ2-5; 7 nucleotides line up with TRBD1. J lost 1 base, V lost 6 bases, and 11 bases had no gene match. CDR1 MDHEN and CDR2 SYDVKM come from the germline V gene. The CDR3 runs 16 residues. The CDR3 is CASSSATGRLQETQYF. The CDR3 DNA follows: TGTGCCAGCAGCTCGGCGACAGGGCGCCTCCAAGAGACCCAGTACTTC.

This clonotype has a handful of counts. The chain has TRBV9 and TRBJ2-1; 11 bases fit TRBD2. The germline V gene has CDR1 SGDLS and CDR2 YYNGEE. The V and J ends lost 4 bases and 8 bases, in that order; junction bases with no gene match: 8. CDR3 length: 15 residues. The CDR3 sequence is CASSTVAGGPYEQFF. CDR3 nucleotide sequence: TGTGCCAGCAGCACCGTAGCGGGAGGGCCTTATGAGCAGTTCTTC.

This clonotype appeared many times. This chain joins TRBV7-2 and TRBJ2-5, with D possibly being TRBD2 (5 bases). Germline V lookup: CDR1 SGHTA, CDR2 FQGNSA. Trimming stripped 6 bases from V and 5 bases from J, with 22 bases between. The CDR3 covers 16 residues. The CDR3 DNA follows: TGTGCCAGCAGTCCCCCAGGACTTGGGTCTGGCGAGACCCAGTACTTC. Protein: CASSPPGLGSGETQYF.

This clonotype occurred a few times. V and J are TRBV24-1 and TRBJ1-2; maybe TRBD1 (6 bases). The germline V and J ends were trimmed by 5 bases and 4 bases, with 10 bases remaining between them. Germline V lookup: CDR1 KGHDR, CDR2 SFDVKD. The CDR3 has 13 residues. CDR3 DNA sequence: TGTGCCACCAGTGCCGGACAGCTCTATGGCTACACCTTC. It yields the protein CATSAGQLYGYTF.

This clonotype was picked up a small number of times. The chain employs TRBV20-1 and TRBJ2-7; 9 positions agree with TRBD2. With V trimmed by 6 bases and J by 5 bases, 11 bases remained unmatched. Germline CDR1 reads DFQATT; CDR2 reads SNEGSKA (reference sequence). This CDR3 contains 14 residues. The CDR3 region has the DNA TGCAGTGCGGTGATTGCGGGAGGGTTCGACGAGCAGTACTTC. It yields the protein CSAVIAGGFDEQYF.

There are many counts of this clonotype. This chain links TRBV30 with TRBJ1-1, with TRBD1 identical over 7 bases. The germline V gene encodes CDR1 GTSNPN and CDR2 SVGIG (reference sequence). This CDR3 region has 13 residues. The trim removed 3 bases at V and 5 bases at J, leaving 6 bases unmatched. The CDR3 bases are TGTGCCTGGAGAAACAGGGGCTCGACTGAAGCTTTCTTT. This gives the protein CAWRNRGSTEAFF.

V and J are TRBV20-1 and TRBJ2-1; D call uncertain. CDR3 size: 15 residues. Germline assignment: CDR1 DFQATT and CDR2 SNEGSKA (reference sequence). V shed 6 bases and J shed 2 bases, with 17 bases lying between them. CDR3 DNA: TGCAGTGCCCGAGCCCTCAGCGCGCCCTACAATGAGCAGTTCTTC. Encoded protein: CSARALSAPYNEQFF.

This clonotype was observed many times. V is TRBV5-1 and J is TRBJ1-1, with 7 bases identical to TRBD1. Trimming removed 5 bases from V and 3 bases from J; junction bases left unmatched: 7. CDR1 is SGHRS, CDR2 YFSETQ, per germline. This CDR3 spans 14 amino acids. The CDR3 loop is CASRSGQRDTEAFF. The CDR3 DNA follows: TGCGCCAGCAGATCGGGACAGCGGGACACTGAAGCTTTCTTT.

The chain employs TRBV11-2 and TRBJ2-7; D is perhaps TRBD2 (6 bases). Germline CDR1 and CDR2: SGHAT and FQNNGV. V lost 0 bases to trimming and J lost 3 bases, with 9 bases between them. The CDR3 totals 14 residues. In DNA form, the CDR3 reads TGTGCCAGCAGCTTAGACTGGGGGGTCTACGAGCAGTACTTC. Protein sequence: CASSLDWGVYEQYF.

The rearrangement joins TRBV6-2 or TRBV6-3 to TRBJ2-1, with a weak D call TRBD1 (6 bases). V gave up 0 bases and J gave up 4 bases, with 7 bases separating them. From germline, CDR1 is MNHEY and CDR2 SVGEGT. The CDR3 sequence is 14 residues long. CDR3 sequence reads: CASSYSTGYNEQFF. The CDR3 DNA follows: TGTGCCAGCAGTTACTCGACAGGATACAATGAGCAGTTCTTC.

This clonotype was detected ten times or more. The chain joins TRBV7-2 to TRBJ2-5; D is ambiguous. The CDR3 sequence is 13 residues long. Germline V gives CDR1 SGHTA, CDR2 FQGNSA. V lost 6 bases and J lost 5, with 13 bases in between. For the CDR3, the DNA is TGTGCCAGCAGTCCCGACGGTTGGGAGACCCAGTACTTC. Its protein product is CASSPDGWETQYF.

The chain employs TRBV6-1 and TRBJ1-1, with 8 bases that match TRBD1. This CDR3 region has 15 residues. V shed 7 bases and J 4 bases; nucleotides not matched to a gene: 11. The germline CDR1 and CDR2 sequences are MNHNS and SASEGT. Written as DNA, the CDR3 is TGTGCCAGCAATACACTCGGACAGGGAGGCACTGAAGCTTTCTTT. It yields the protein CASNTLGQGGTEAFF.